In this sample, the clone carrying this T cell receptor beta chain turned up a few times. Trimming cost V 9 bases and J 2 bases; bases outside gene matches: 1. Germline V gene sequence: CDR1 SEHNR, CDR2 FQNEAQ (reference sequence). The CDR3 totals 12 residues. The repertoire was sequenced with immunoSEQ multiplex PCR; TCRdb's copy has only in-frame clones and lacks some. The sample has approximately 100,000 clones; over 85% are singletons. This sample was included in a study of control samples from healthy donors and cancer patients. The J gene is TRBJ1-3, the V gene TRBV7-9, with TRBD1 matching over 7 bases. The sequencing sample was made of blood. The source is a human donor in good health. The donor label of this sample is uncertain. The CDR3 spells CASDRAGNTIYF. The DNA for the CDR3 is TGTGCCAGTGACAGGGCTGGAAACACCATATATTTT.